This is a list of T cell receptor beta chains from one sample in a study of Graves' ophthalmopathy and Graves' hyperthyroidism. TCRdb reanalysed the multiplex PCR reads using MiXCR and keeps one entry per CDR3 protein. The sample has 350,000 to 400,000 distinct CDR3 sequences, approximately 20% seen once. Sample: peripheral blood. The receptors shown here come from a woman aged 18-29 years with Graves' ophthalmopathy. Each CDR3 is given without its conserved first and last residue. Some rows have no size entry. The others give once, few or many, or a class for an expanded clone.

clone size,V gene,CDR3 protein
many,TRBV5-1,ASSWPRSGGQETQY
many,TRBV20-1,SARTGQGAREYQPQH
medium-sized,TRBV28,ASRLQGRETQY
.,TRBV12-3/TRBV12-4,ASSLVSLGSYEQY
.,TRBV12-3/TRBV12-4,ASSLGRGPGQPQH
many,TRBV24-1,ATSDRGETQY
few,TRBV6-1,ASRPLPRGWGDNEQF
many,TRBV7-9,ASSLESLAIYEQY
many,TRBV6-2/TRBV6-3,ASSYSAGGGNSPLH
many,TRBV20-1,SARRVKREGSYEQY
many,TRBV5-1,ASSSQGPQAGRSAEAF
many,TRBV2,ASSVYASGGQETQY
many,TRBV19,ATTRADTKNQPQH
many,TRBV11-2,ASSLGIPEQY
many,TRBV20-1,SATSGSSYQETQY
many,TRBV7-9,ASSLASGGSNEQY